Below, one T cell receptor (beta chain) is given with its context. Its specificity is unknown. The entry originates in a study of T cell responses to AZD1222 COVID-19 vaccine. The CDR3 contains 13 residues. The germline V gene encodes CDR1 KGHDR and CDR2 SFDVKD. V trimming: 9 bases; J trimming: 7 bases; junction bases outside the gene matches: 7. Only in-frame clones appear in the TCRdb table, and some are missing; sequencing was by immunoSEQ multiplex PCR. The sample holds about 130,000 clones, 90% seen once. The study's findings and limits: Spike-specific TCR breadth and depth went up after people got two AZD1222 doses.

This sample comprised peripheral blood, obtained on day 0 of AZD1222 vaccination. The receptor's source is an adult in good health. The J gene is TRBJ2-1, the V gene TRBV24-1; TRBD1 agrees at 8 bases. CDR3 sequence reads: CATLGQGENEQFF. The CDR3 bases are TGTGCCACCCTAGGACAGGGAGAGAATGAGCAGTTCTTC.